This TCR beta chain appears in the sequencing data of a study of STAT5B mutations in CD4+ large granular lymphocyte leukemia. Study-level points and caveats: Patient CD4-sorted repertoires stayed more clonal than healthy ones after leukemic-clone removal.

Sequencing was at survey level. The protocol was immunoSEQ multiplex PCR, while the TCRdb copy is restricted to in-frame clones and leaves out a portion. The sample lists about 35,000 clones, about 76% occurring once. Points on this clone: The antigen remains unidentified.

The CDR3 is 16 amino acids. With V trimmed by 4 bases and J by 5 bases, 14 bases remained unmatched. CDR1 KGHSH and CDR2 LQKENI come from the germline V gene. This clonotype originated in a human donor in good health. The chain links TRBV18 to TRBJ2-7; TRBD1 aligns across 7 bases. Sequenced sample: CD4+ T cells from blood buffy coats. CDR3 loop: CASSQRGKGATDEQYF. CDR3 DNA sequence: TGTGCCAGCTCACAAAGGGGAAAGGGGGCGACGGACGAGCAGTACTTC.